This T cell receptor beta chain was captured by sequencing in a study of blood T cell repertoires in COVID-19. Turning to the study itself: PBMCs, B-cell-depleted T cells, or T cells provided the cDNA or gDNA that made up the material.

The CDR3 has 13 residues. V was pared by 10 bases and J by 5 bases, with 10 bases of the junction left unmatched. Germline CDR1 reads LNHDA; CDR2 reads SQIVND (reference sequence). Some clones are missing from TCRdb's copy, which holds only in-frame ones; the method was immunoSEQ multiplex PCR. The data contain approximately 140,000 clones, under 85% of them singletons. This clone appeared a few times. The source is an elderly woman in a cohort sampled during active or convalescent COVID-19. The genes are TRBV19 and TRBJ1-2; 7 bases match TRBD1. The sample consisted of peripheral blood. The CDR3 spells CATSEQGYYGYTF. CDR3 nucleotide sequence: TGTGCCACCTCGGAACAGGGGTATTATGGCTACACCTTC. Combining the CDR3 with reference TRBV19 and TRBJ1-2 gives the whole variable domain DGGITQSPKYLFRKEGQNVTLSCEQNLNHDAMYWYRQDPGQGLRLIYYSQIVNDFQKGDIAEGYSVSREKKESFPLTVTSAQKNPTAFYLCATSEQGYYGYTFGSGTRLTVV.